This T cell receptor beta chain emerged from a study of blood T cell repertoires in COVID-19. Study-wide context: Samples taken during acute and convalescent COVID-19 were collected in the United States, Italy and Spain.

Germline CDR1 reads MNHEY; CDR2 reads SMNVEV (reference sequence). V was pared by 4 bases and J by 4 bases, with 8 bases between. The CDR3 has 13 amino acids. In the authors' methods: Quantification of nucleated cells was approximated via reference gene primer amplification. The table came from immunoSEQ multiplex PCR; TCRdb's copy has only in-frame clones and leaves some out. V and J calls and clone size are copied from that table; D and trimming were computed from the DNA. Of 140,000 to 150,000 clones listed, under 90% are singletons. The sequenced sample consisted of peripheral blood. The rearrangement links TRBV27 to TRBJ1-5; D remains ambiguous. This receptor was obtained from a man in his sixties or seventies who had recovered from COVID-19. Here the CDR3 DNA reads TGTGCCAGCAGTTATGGGAGAAATCAGCCCCAGCATTTT. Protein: CASSYGRNQPQHF.